Here is one T cell receptor beta chain with its context. Its antigen is unknown. Through a sample-barcoded 5' primer and a J-beta primer mix, a second PCR was run for roughly 6 to 12 cycles. All cDNA molecules were each tagged by a template-switch adaptor with 12 random nucleotides. MiXCR was run by TCRdb on the 5' RACE reads, yielding one entry per CDR3 protein. The sample contains roughly 800,000 distinct CDR3 sequences, roughly 60% of which appear only once. This specimen belongs to a study of blood T cells in healthy people across ages. Findings and limits, study-wide: With age, beta diversity per million T cells declined roughly linearly, significantly by over 35.

Every donor provided roughly 10 milliliters of peripheral blood. This TCR was recovered from a young man in good health. The sample was blood.

CDR3: CASSYGSGLGTDTQYF. CDR3 DNA sequence: TGTGCCAGCAGTTACGGTAGCGGGTTGGGCACAGATACGCAGTATTTT. The chain is built from TRBV6-6 and TRBJ2-3; 7 bases are shared with TRBD2. Germline V CDR1 and CDR2: MNHNY, SVGAGI (reference sequence). The CDR3 sequence is 16 residues long. The V and J ends lost 2 bases and 1 base, in that order; junction bases with no gene match: 6.